This TCR beta chain was sequenced during a study of cytomegalovirus exposure and HLA in healthy donors. Findings of the study overall: A missense DCLRE1C variant was associated with V- and J-gene trimming of TCR beta chains in a later analysis, and an independent cohort replicated the association. V segments that were indistinguishable, TRBV6-2 and TRBV6-3 among them, were omitted from analysis.

Regarding this clone: Its antigen is still unknown.

Trimming removed 3 bases from V and 9 bases from J, with 19 bases in between. Germline V gene data show CDR1 as SGHNT and CDR2 as YYREEE (reference sequence). This CDR3 comprises 16 residues. It was with 60 Vbeta and 13 Jbeta primers that the PCR ran. The data were produced by immunoSEQ multiplex PCR, yet TCRdb's version contains in-frame clones alone and is incomplete. The table includes over 150,000 clones, around 85% detected once. The material sequenced was PBMCs. This chain connects TRBV5-4 to TRBJ1-6; D is perhaps TRBD1 (6 bases). The TCR originated in a woman younger than 45 in good health and CMV-seronegative. CDR3 in amino acids: CASSSLSGVAISPLHF. The CDR3 bases are TGTGCCAGCAGCTCACTCTCAGGGGTGGCAATTTCACCCCTCCACTTT. The complete variable domain, with remaining parts taken from reference TRBV5-4 and TRBJ1-6, reads ETGVTQSPTHLIKTRGQQVTLRCSSQSGHNTVSWYQQALGQGPQFIFQYYREEENGRGNFPPRFSGLQFPNYSSELNVNALELDDSALYLCASSSLSGVAISPLHFGNGTRLTVT.